This TCR beta chain was captured by sequencing in a study of human T cells and chemical hapten exposure. The CDR3 consists of 15 residues. CDR1 and CDR2 from the germline V gene are LGHNA and YSLEER. V lost 0 bases to trimming and J lost 2 bases, with 10 bases between them. Time point of the sample: healthy volunteer bleed at 2 weeks. Someone pulled total RNA out of unfractionated whole blood. It was the library that attached unique molecular identifiers to individual cDNA molecules. In TCRdb, the RACE reads were re-called with MiXCR into one record per CDR3 protein. The table has roughly 130,000 distinct CDR3 sequences, roughly 9.5% seen once.

The specimen was whole blood. The clonotype was recovered from a male donor in good health. Some clones in this sample may be carry-over from other donors' samples. The V gene is TRBV4-3, the J gene TRBJ1-1; D gene ambiguous. The CDR3 here is CASSQEARGNTEAFF. The CDR3 DNA sequence: TGCGCCAGCAGCCAAGAGGCCCGGGGAAACACTGAAGCTTTCTTT.